This TCR beta chain was sequenced for a study of cytomegalovirus exposure and HLA in healthy donors. General study points: The study designated 150 or so TCR beta chains cytomegalovirus-associated. Reported results showed that the classifier diagnosed cytomegalovirus status with high specificity and sensitivity. Rarity characterized most TCR sequences, yet some public TCRs appeared in many donors. There were a few CMV-associated chains whose specificity for CMV antigens was confirmed in vitro.

CDR1 and CDR2 (germline): MNHEY, SMNVEV (reference sequence). The CDR3 has 15 amino acids. V lost 5 bases, J lost 8 bases, and 19 bases lay in between. Generated by immunoSEQ multiplex PCR, the TCRdb table keeps only in-frame clones and is missing some. The table includes tens of thousands of clones, around 93% detected once. Note on this clone: The antigen remains undetermined.

The source material was PBMCs. The sequence was obtained from a woman aged 25 to 45 in good health and CMV-seropositive. The chain links TRBV27 to TRBJ2-1; TRBD2 might be the D (6 bases). The DNA for the CDR3 is TGTGCCAGCAGTCTCTCGACTAGTACCCCCGATGAGCAGTTCTTC. Protein product: CASSLSTSTPDEQFF.